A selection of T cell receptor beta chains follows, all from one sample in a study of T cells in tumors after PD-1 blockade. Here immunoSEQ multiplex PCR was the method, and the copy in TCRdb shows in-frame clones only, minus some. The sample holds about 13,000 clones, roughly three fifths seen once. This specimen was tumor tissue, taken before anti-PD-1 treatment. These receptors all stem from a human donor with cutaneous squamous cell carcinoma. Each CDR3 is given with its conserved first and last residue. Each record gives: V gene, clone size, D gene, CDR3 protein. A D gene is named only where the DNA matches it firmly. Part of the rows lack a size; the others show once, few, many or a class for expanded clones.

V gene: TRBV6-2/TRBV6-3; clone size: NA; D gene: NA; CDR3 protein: CASSDGGQYKNIQYF
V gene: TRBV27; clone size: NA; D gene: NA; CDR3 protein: CASSREGYYGYTF
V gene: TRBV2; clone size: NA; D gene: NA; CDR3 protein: CASSKTGNYNSPLHF
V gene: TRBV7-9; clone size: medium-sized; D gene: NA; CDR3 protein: CASSFALHGDEQFF
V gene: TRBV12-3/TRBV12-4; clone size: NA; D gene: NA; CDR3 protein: CASRLKSAGELFF
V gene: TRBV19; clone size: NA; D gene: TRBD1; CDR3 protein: CASSRQGKAETQYF
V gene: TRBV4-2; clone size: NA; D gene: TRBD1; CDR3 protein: CASRALGQGASGSNQPQHF
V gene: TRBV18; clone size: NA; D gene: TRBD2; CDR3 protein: CASSLTLRGVYNEQFF
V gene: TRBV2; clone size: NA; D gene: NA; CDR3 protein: CARRDVNSPLHF
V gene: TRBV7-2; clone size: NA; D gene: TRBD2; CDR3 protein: CASSLASGGGSQETQYF
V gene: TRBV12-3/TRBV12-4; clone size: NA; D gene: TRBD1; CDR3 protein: CASRTGFHEQYF
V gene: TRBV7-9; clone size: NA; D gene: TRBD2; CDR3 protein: CASSWTSGGRDTQYF
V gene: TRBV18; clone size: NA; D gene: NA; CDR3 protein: CASSPYTTSPGDTQYF
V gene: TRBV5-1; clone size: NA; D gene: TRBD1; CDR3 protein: CASSSGTGDTGELFF
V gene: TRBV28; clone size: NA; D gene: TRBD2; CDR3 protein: CASTSRASGLRDYEQYF
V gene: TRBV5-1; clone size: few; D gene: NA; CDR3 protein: CASSLVGSSYNEQFF
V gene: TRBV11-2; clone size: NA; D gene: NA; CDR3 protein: CASSFSAGTDTQYF
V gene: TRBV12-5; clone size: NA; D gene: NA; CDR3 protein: CASAPSGGSSGNTIYF
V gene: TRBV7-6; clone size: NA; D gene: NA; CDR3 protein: CASSFGHQETQYF
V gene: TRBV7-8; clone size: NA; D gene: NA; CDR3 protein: CASSSLGASEPQHF
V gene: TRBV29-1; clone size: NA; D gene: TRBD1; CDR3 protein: CSAGQPYNEQFF
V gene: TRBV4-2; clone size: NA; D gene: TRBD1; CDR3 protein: CASSQLGQGEGGYTF
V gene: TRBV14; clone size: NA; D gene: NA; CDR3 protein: CASSQGFPATYEQYF
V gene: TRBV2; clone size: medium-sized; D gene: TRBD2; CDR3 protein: CANRGLAGLSSYEQYF
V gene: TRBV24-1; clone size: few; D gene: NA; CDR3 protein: CATSDDGSSNQPQHF
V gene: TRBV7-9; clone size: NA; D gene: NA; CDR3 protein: CASSLGGNTIYF
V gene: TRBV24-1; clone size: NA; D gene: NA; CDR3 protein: CATSDPGDTYYEQYF
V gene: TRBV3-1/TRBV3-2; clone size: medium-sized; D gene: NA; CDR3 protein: CASSQEYGSYEQYF
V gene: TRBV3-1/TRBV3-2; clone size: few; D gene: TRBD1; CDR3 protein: CASSQWIAGGYMNTEAFF
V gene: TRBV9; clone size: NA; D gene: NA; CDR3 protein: CASRPNTGELFF
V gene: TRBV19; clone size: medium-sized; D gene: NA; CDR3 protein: CASSMWLSVNQPQHF
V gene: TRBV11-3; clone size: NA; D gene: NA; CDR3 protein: CASSFGTGSGANVLTF
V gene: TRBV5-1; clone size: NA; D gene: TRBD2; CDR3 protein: CASSRLAEETQYF
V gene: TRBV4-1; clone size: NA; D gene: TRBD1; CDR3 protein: CASSQDIRGREGNTIYF
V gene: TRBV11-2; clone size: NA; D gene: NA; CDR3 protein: CASSLELAGGYEQYF
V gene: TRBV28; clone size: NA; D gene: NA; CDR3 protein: CASKGTAGTGELFF
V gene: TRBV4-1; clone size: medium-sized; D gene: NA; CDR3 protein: CASSHEGHTTDTQYF
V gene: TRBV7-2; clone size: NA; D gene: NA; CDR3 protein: CASSLSRTEKNSPLHF
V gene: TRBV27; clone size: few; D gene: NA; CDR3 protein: CASSLIGDTQYF
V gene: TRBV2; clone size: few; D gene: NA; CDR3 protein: CASSVTRYEQYF
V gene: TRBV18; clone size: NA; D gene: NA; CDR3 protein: CASSRDKYNQPQHF
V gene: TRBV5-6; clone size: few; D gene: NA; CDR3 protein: CASSLGGTWGEKLFF
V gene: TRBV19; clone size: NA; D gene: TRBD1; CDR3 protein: CASRAGTGGSHEQYF
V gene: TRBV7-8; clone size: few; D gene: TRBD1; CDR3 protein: CASSLAGQFYGYTF
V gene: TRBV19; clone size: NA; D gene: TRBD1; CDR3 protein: CASSIGQGIGNEQFF